These 17 T cell receptor beta chains originate from one sample sequenced in a study of blood T cell repertoires in COVID-19. Some clones are missing from TCRdb's copy, which holds only in-frame ones; the method was immunoSEQ multiplex PCR. Of 150,000 to 200,000 clones in the sample, around nine tenths were seen once. What was sequenced was peripheral blood. The receptors come from a man between 70 and 80 years old with acute or convalescent COVID-19.

The chain has TRBV10-2 and TRBJ1-2; D gene uncertain. The germline CDR1 and CDR2 sequences are WSHSY and SAAADI. The germline V and J ends were trimmed by 5 bases and 2 bases, with 9 bases remaining between them. The CDR3 sequence is 13 residues long. The DNA for the CDR3 is TGCGCCAGCAGTAGGGAGGAGAACTATGGCTACACCTTC. Its translation: CASSREENYGYTF.

The rearrangement links TRBV2 to TRBJ2-5; maybe TRBD1 (5 bases). In germline, CDR1 is SNHLY, CDR2 FYNNEI. The CDR3 consists of 15 residues. Trimming left V 6 bases short and J 4 bases short, with 18 bases between. The CDR3 spells CASRQDTQGSETQYF. The CDR3 DNA reads as TGTGCCAGCAGACAGGACACCCAAGGTTCAGAGACCCAGTACTTC.

The chain links TRBV7-2 to TRBJ2-7; D might be TRBD1 (6 bases). Looked up from germline, CDR1 is SGHTA and CDR2 is FQGNSA. The CDR3 has 13 amino acids. Trimming took 2 bases from V and 3 from J, leaving 8 bases between them. The DNA of the CDR3 is TGTGCCAGCAGCTTACGGGACAACTACGAGCAGTACTTC. Its protein product is CASSLRDNYEQYF.

This clone has a handful of counts. V gene TRBV2 combines with J gene TRBJ1-2, with 10 nucleotides matching TRBD1. Germline trimming cut 6 bases from V and 8 bases from J; bases unmatched to any gene: 3. The CDR3 covers 12 residues. Germline V gene lookup returns CDR1 SNHLY and CDR2 FYNNEI. CDR3 residues: CASRDRGRGYTF. The CDR3 DNA is TGTGCCAGCAGGGACAGGGGGAGGGGCTACACCTTC.

The chain joins TRBV4-2 to TRBJ1-2, with D possibly matching TRBD1 (6 bases). The V gene's germline CDR1 is LGHNA and CDR2 YNFKEQ. The V end lost 0 bases, the J end lost 8 bases, and 16 bases lay between the germline ends. The CDR3 is made up of 15 amino acids. This CDR3 is CASSQERGQSWGYTF. The CDR3 DNA reads as TGTGCCAGCAGCCAAGAGCGGGGGCAGAGCTGGGGCTACACCTTC.

This clone was picked up one time. V usage is TRBV28 and J usage is TRBJ1-3; no clear D. Germline lookup yields CDR1 MDHEN and CDR2 SYDVKM. Trimming pared 7 bases from V and 0 bases from J, leaving 7 bases between. This CDR3 is 13 amino acids long. CDR3 sequence reads: CASTVLSGNTIYF. CDR3 in DNA: TGTGCCAGCACGGTCCTCTCTGGAAACACCATATATTTT.

The chain links TRBV6-5 to TRBJ1-6; 9 nucleotides match TRBD1. Germline CDR1 and CDR2: MNHEY and SVGAGI. This CDR3 comprises 13 residues. V trimming: 4 bases; J trimming: 9 bases; junction bases outside the gene matches: 1. The CDR3 bases are TGTGCCAGCAGTTGGGACAGGGCTTCACCCCTCCACTTT. It is translated as CASSWDRASPLHF.

The chain carries TRBV27 and TRBJ1-5; no clear D. The CDR3 consists of 12 residues. Trimming removed 7 bases from V and 5 bases from J, with 9 bases in between. Germline V lookup: CDR1 MNHEY, CDR2 SMNVEV (reference sequence). In DNA form, the CDR3 reads TGTGCCAGCACCCTCGGTCATCAGCCCCAGCATTTT. Encoded protein: CASTLGHQPQHF.

V usage is TRBV4-1 and J usage is TRBJ2-1; D possibly corresponds to TRBD2 (5 bases). The CDR3 has 16 residues. V was trimmed by 0 bases and J by 0 bases, leaving 9 bases between them. Germline CDR1 reads MGHRA; CDR2 reads YSYEKL. The CDR3 bases are TGCGCCAGCAGCCAAGAAGGCACTAGCTCCTACAATGAGCAGTTCTTC. Residues: CASSQEGTSSYNEQFF.

The rearrangement uses TRBV5-5 and TRBJ1-4, with D maybe TRBD1 (6 bases). Trimming cost V 2 bases and J 0 bases, with 8 bases left between them. The CDR3 sequence is 15 residues long. CDR1 and CDR2 from the germline V gene are SGHKS and YYEKEE (reference sequence). CDR3 coding DNA: TGTGCCAGCAGCTTTAGGACAGCAACTAATGAAAAACTGTTTTTT. Encoded protein: CASSFRTATNEKLFF.

V is TRBV28 and J is TRBJ1-6; 9 nucleotides align to TRBD1. The CDR3 spans 14 residues. The J segment lost 9 bases and the V segment lost 4 bases, leaving 4 bases of the junction unmatched. Germline V gene lookup returns CDR1 MDHEN and CDR2 SYDVKM. The DNA of the CDR3 is TGTGCCAGCAGTTCGGGACAGGGCGGTTCACCCCTCCACTTT. This codes for CASSSGQGGSPLHF.

The genes are TRBV5-4 and TRBJ2-3; 7 nucleotides agree with TRBD1. The CDR3 has 16 residues. Germline assignment: CDR1 SGHNT and CDR2 YYREEE (reference sequence). J was trimmed by 0 bases and V by 3 bases; bases with no gene match: 7. The CDR3 loop is CASSSSGTASTDTQYF. The CDR3, as DNA: TGTGCCAGCAGCTCTTCCGGGACAGCTAGCACAGATACGCAGTATTTT.

The chain recombines TRBV7-9 with TRBJ1-5, with TRBD1 matching 7 bases. Unmatched junction bases numbered 5, after V lost 1 base and J lost 5 bases. The CDR3 is 15 amino acids. Germline assignment: CDR1 SEHNR and CDR2 FQNEAQ (reference sequence). CDR3 in DNA: TGTGCCAGCAGCTTAGGACAGGGCGGGGATCAGCCCCAGCATTTT. Translated: CASSLGQGGDQPQHF. The variable domain in full, with the rest retrieved from reference TRBV7-9 and TRBJ1-5, is DTGVSQNPRHKITKRGQNVTFRCDPISEHNRLYWYRQTLGQGPEFLTYFQNEAQLEKSRLLSDRFSAERPKGSFSTLEIQRTEQGDSAMYLCASSLGQGGDQPQHFGDGTRLSIL.

The V and J genes are TRBV24-1 and TRBJ2-3, with D unresolved. Trimming cost V 5 bases and J 4 bases, with 12 bases left between them. The germline gives CDR1 KGHDR, CDR2 SFDVKD. The CDR3 totals 14 residues. The CDR3 loop reads CATSGGYPPDTQYF. Written as DNA, the CDR3 is TGTGCCACCAGTGGAGGCTATCCCCCAGATACGCAGTATTTT.

The chain has TRBV4-1 and TRBJ2-7; D uncertain. The CDR3 totals 13 residues. Per germline, CDR1 MGHRA and CDR2 YSYEKL. V lost 3 bases, J lost 3 bases, and 9 bases lay in between. CDR3 in amino acids: CASSHPSYYEQYF. The CDR3 DNA is TGCGCCAGCAGCCACCCTAGTTACTACGAGCAGTACTTC.

The rearrangement links TRBV7-3 to TRBJ1-2; 7 bases are a match to TRBD1. V dropped 5 bases and J dropped 6; count of bases not matched to a gene: 6. The CDR3 covers 13 residues. Germline V gene lookup returns CDR1 SGHTA and CDR2 FQGTGA. CDR3 coding DNA: TGTGCCAGCAGCCCGACAGGGAGTAATGGCTACACCTTC. This encodes CASSPTGSNGYTF.

V gene TRBV6-6 combines with J gene TRBJ1-3; D possibly corresponds to TRBD1 (6 bases). Germline V gene lookup returns CDR1 MNHNY and CDR2 SVGAGI (reference sequence). The CDR3 has 16 residues. Trimming removed 5 bases from V and 0 bases from J, with 14 bases in between. The CDR3 nucleotides read TGTGCCAGCAGTCCGATGGGACATCACTCTGGAAACACCATATATTTT. Translated: CASSPMGHHSGNTIYF.